The sequence of this T cell receptor (beta chain) was determined in a study of regulatory T cells in long-lasting Graves disease. This clonotype was recorded at least ten times. Its cognate antigen is unknown. CDR3 size: 14 residues. Trimming removed 6 bases at V and 7 bases at J, with 18 bases between. The germline CDR1 and CDR2 sequences are MDHEN and SYDVKM. With iRepertoire HTBI primers and Arm-PCR of CDR3 regions, TCR beta libraries were built. TCRdb processed the multiplex PCR reads anew with MiXCR; each CDR3 protein has one entry. In the table there are about 430,000 distinct CDR3 sequences, roughly a fifth of which are singletons. Time point specified: persistent/refractory GD, antithyroid drugs over 5 years with positive TRAb. From RNA extracted from PBMCs, the TCR library was made. The patients were drawn from one endocrinology department in Xi'an, China. Regarding the study as a whole: Those with persistent disease had in common more public clonotypes (about 3,000) than new patients (approximately 890). Repertoires from persistent disease leaned toward TRBV28, TRBJ1-2 and TRBJ2-5. For persistent Graves' patients, TCR diversity was lower than for newly diagnosed ones.

Specimen: peripheral blood mononuclear cells (PBMCs), collected when the disease was refractory, from a patient treated with antithyroid drugs. The clonotype was recovered from a female donor with Graves disease. This chain links TRBV28 with TRBJ2-5; D unresolved. The CDR3 coding sequence is TGTGCCAGCAGACCCGGGCCCTCCCTGGGGACCCAGTACTTC. Amino acid sequence: CASRPGPSLGTQYF.